These 8 T cell receptor beta chains came from one sample sequenced in a study of T cells after yellow fever vaccination. One entry per CDR3 protein, called by TCRdb with MiXCR from the 5' RACE reads. The sample contains 250,000 or so distinct CDR3 sequences, roughly 4% of which appear only once. The material was PBMCs, obtained 15 days after the yellow fever booster vaccination. Receptors were obtained from a man younger than 35 who received the YFV17D yellow fever vaccine.

Ten or more counts support this clonotype. The V gene is TRBV6-1, the J gene TRBJ1-2; 8 bases are shared with TRBD1. V was pared by 11 bases and J by 3 bases, with 8 bases of the junction left unmatched. Germline values: CDR1 MNHNS, CDR2 SASEGT. The CDR3 is 13 amino acids. Here the CDR3 reads CAAAKTGDYGYTF. The CDR3 DNA is TGTGCCGCAGCAAAGACAGGGGACTATGGCTACACCTTC.

The sample holds many counts of this clonotype. This chain uses TRBV12-3 or TRBV12-4 with TRBJ2-5, with 9 bases lining up with TRBD1. Losses at the gene ends were 4 bases for V and 2 bases for J; bases not matched to a gene: 8. The CDR3 sequence is 16 residues long. CDR3 in DNA: TGTGCCAGCAGTTCCCGAGGGACAGGGTTTCAAGAGACCCAGTACTTC. It yields the protein CASSSRGTGFQETQYF.

In this sample, this clonotype turned up many times. The V call is TRBV7-3, the J call TRBJ2-3; D perhaps matches TRBD1 (6 bases). Germline V gene sequence: CDR1 SGHTA, CDR2 FQGTGA. The CDR3 loop spans 14 amino acids. Deletions cut 3 bases from V and 2 bases from J, with 9 bases between. CDR3 sequence: CASSFDRHTDTQYF. The CDR3, as DNA: TGTGCCAGCAGCTTTGACAGGCACACAGATACGCAGTATTTT.

This clonotype was counted ten times or more. This chain connects TRBV5-1 to TRBJ2-7; D is possibly TRBD2 (5 bases). Germline lookup yields CDR1 SGHRS and CDR2 YFSETQ. The CDR3 length is 14 residues. V lost 0 bases and J 1 base, leaving 8 bases between the germline ends. The CDR3 protein is CASSLVPGSYEQYV. CDR3 nucleotide sequence: TGCGCCAGCAGCTTGGTCCCGGGGTCCTACGAGCAGTACGTC.

This clonotype was counted many times. The V and J genes are TRBV10-3 and TRBJ2-2; TRBD2 might be the D (5 bases). Germline V gene lookup returns CDR1 ENHRY and CDR2 SYGVKD. With 6 bases removed from V and 3 bases from J, the gap between germline ends came to 8 bases. The CDR3 runs 13 residues. CDR3 protein: CAIRPGDTGELFF. CDR3 DNA: TGTGCCATCAGGCCCGGGGACACCGGGGAGCTGTTTTTT.

This clonotype appeared many times. J is TRBJ2-5 and V is TRBV5-1; the D is unclear. V was clipped by 0 bases and J by 1 base, with 7 bases between them. Germline V gene data show CDR1 as SGHRS and CDR2 as YFSETQ. The CDR3 loop spans 14 amino acids. The chain's CDR3 is CASSLGYLQETQYF. The CDR3 region has the DNA TGCGCCAGCAGCTTGGGGTATCTCCAAGAGACCCAGTACTTC.

At least ten counts were recorded for this clonotype. The V and J genes are TRBV5-5 and TRBJ2-7; tentatively, D is TRBD1 or TRBD2 (5 bases each). V gave up 4 bases and J gave up 2 bases, with 16 bases separating them. Germline V lookup: CDR1 SGHKS, CDR2 YYEKEE (reference sequence). This CDR3 comprises 15 residues. CDR3 sequence reads: CASSRSGTDTYEQYF. The CDR3 DNA reads TGTGCCAGCAGCCGGTCCGGGACGGATACCTACGAGCAGTACTTC.

At least ten counts were recorded for this clonotype. A much larger clonotype is one base distant, so this may be a read error. The chain recombines TRBV5-1 with TRBJ2-5; D might be TRBD1 (6 bases). Trimming left V 0 bases short and J 2 bases short, with 8 bases between. The CDR3 is 14 residues long. Germline V gene data show CDR1 as SGHRS and CDR2 as YFSETQ. As DNA, the CDR3 is TGCGCCAGCAGCTTGGTCGGACAGCAAGAGACCCAGTACTTC. Translating gives CASSLVGQQETQYF.